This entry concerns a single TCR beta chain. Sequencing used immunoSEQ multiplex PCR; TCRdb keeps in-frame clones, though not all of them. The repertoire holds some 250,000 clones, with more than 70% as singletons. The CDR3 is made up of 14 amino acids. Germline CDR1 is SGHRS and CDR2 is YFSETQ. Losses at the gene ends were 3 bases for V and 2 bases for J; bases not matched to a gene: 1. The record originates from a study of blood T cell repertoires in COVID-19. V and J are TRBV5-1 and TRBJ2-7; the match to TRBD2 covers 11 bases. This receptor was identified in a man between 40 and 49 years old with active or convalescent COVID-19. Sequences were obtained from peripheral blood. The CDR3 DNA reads TGCGCCAGCAGCTCGGGACTAGCGGCCTACGAGCAGTACTTC. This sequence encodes CASSSGLAAYEQYF.